These 21 T cell receptor beta chains were all obtained from the same sample, sequenced in a study of T-cell reconstitution after alpha-beta-depleted transplantation in children. Unique molecular identifiers were built into the TCRbeta library. TCRdb analysed the PCR reads with MiXCR anew, one entry per CDR3 protein. Of about 420,000 distinct CDR3 sequences in the sample, 15% to 20% are singletons; the top ten hold roughly 29%. Sequencing was performed on PBMCs, mostly from graft donor cells, taken 360 days after TCRalphabeta/CD19-depleted stem cell transplant. The receptors stem from a boy under two years old who had a stem cell transplant for Wiskott-Aldrich syndrome, so the T cells may come from the graft donor.

This clonotype has just a few counts. V is TRBV18 and J is TRBJ2-7; 7 bases line up with TRBD1. J gave up 0 bases and V 6 bases, and 11 bases lay outside the gene matches. Germline CDR1 is KGHSH and CDR2 is LQKENI. The CDR3 runs to 16 residues. In DNA form, the CDR3 reads TGTGCCAGCTCCCGTTCCGGGACAGTGAGCTCCTACGAGCAGTACTTC. Amino acids: CASSRSGTVSSYEQYF.

The chain is built from TRBV19 and TRBJ1-1; a weak D match, TRBD1 (5 bases). The CDR3 length is 15 residues. The germline V and J ends were trimmed by 7 bases and 5 bases, with 20 bases remaining between them. Germline V gene lookup returns CDR1 LNHDA and CDR2 SQIVND (reference sequence). CDR3 amino acids: CASNWDRRLWTEAFF. The CDR3 coding sequence is TGTGCCAGTAATTGGGACCGGCGCCTATGGACTGAAGCTTTCTTT.

This clonotype appeared a few times. V usage is TRBV29-1 and J usage is TRBJ2-7; D is ambiguous. The germline V and J ends were trimmed by 2 bases and 2 bases, with 10 bases remaining between them. The CDR3 sequence is 13 residues long. The V gene's germline CDR1 is SQVTM and CDR2 ANQGSEA. For the CDR3, the DNA is TGCAGCGTTGAACGAGACACCCCCTACGAGCAGTACTTC. Encoded protein: CSVERDTPYEQYF.

This clonotype has more than one count but fewer than ten. The CDR3 sequence: CATSAPTSGEYTDTQYF. CDR3 nucleotides: TGTGCCACCAGTGCTCCGACTAGCGGGGAGTACACAGATACGCAGTATTTT. The rearrangement links TRBV24-1 to TRBJ2-3; 11 bases are a match to TRBD2. CDR3 length: 17 residues. The germline gives CDR1 KGHDR, CDR2 SFDVKD. The J segment lost 2 bases and the V segment lost 5 bases, leaving 8 bases of the junction unmatched.

This chain links TRBV7-2 with TRBJ2-1, with 9 bases identical to TRBD2. The V segment lost 5 bases and the J segment 8 bases; nucleotides outside the gene matches: 13. The CDR3 totals 16 residues. CDR1 is SGHTA, CDR2 FQGNSA, per germline. The CDR3 is CASSLPLRGGRDEQFF. The CDR3 nucleotides read TGTGCCAGCAGCCTCCCGTTGCGGGGGGGCAGGGATGAGCAGTTCTTC.

V is TRBV6-5 and J is TRBJ1-3; no reliable D call. CDR3 length: 11 residues. V was clipped by 8 bases and J by 10 bases, with 12 bases between them. CDR1 and CDR2 from the germline V gene are MNHEY and SVGAGI. The CDR3 DNA reads as TGTGCCAGCCCGGGAAGGGTTACCATATATTTT. Translated, it gives CASPGRVTIYF.

The V call is TRBV20-1, the J call TRBJ2-1; unclear D gene. CDR1 and CDR2 from the germline V gene are DFQATT and SNEGSKA (reference sequence). With 1 base removed from V and 4 bases from J, the gap between germline ends came to 11 bases. This CDR3 has 14 amino acids. The CDR3 region has the DNA TGCAGTGCTAGAGTTCTCCTAGGGTACAATGAGCAGTTCTTC. It yields the protein CSARVLLGYNEQFF.

The chain has TRBV7-8 and TRBJ2-1; D ambiguous. Trimming cost V 1 base and J 6 bases, with 10 bases left between them. Germline CDR1 SGHVS, CDR2 FQNEAQ. The CDR3 extends over 14 amino acids. CDR3 sequence reads: CASSLVGSFNEQFF. The CDR3 DNA is TGTGCCAGCAGCTTAGTGGGTTCTTTCAATGAGCAGTTCTTC.

This clonotype was counted between two and nine times. CDR3 coding DNA: TGTGCCAGCAGCTTAGTAGGGGTCAACTCCTACGAGCAGTACTTC. It specifies CASSLVGVNSYEQYF. The V and J genes are TRBV7-2 and TRBJ2-7; tentatively, D is TRBD1 (5 bases). The V gene lost 1 base and the J gene lost 0 bases, with 10 bases spanning the gap. Per the germline V gene, CDR1 is SGHTA and CDR2 is FQGNSA. The CDR3 is made up of 15 amino acids.

The rearrangement uses TRBV28 and TRBJ2-7; 14 positions agree with TRBD2. There are 17 residues in the CDR3. Looked up from germline, CDR1 is MDHEN and CDR2 is SYDVKM. V lost 1 base, J lost 5 bases, and 7 bases stayed unmatched. CDR3 nucleotides: TGTGCCAGCAGTTTATTGACTAGCGGGGGGGCACCGAACGAGCAGTACTTC. Protein product: CASSLLTSGGAPNEQYF.

This chain joins TRBV27 and TRBJ2-1; TRBD2 agrees at 7 bases. This CDR3 comprises 16 residues. From germline, CDR1 is MNHEY and CDR2 SMNVEV (reference sequence). The J segment lost 0 bases and the V segment lost 8 bases, leaving 10 bases of the junction unmatched. CDR3 coding DNA: TGTGCCAGCCGAGCTCTGAGCGGGATCTCCTACAATGAGCAGTTCTTC. Amino acid sequence: CASRALSGISYNEQFF.

This clonotype was seen repeatedly, ten times or more. The rearrangement uses TRBV12-3 or TRBV12-4 and TRBJ1-6; D ambiguous. V was trimmed by 2 bases and J by 6 bases, leaving 8 bases between them. The CDR3 consists of 14 residues. CDR3 sequence: CASSLTLLNSPLHF. The CDR3 bases are TGTGCCAGCAGTTTAACCCTCCTTAATTCACCCCTCCACTTT.

The table lists this clonotype with many counts. This chain connects TRBV5-1 to TRBJ2-5; the match to TRBD1 covers 12 bases. V shed 0 bases and J 5 bases; nucleotides not matched to a gene: 2. Germline CDR1 is SGHRS and CDR2 is YFSETQ. The CDR3 length is 15 residues. As DNA, the CDR3 is TGCGCCAGCAGCTTGGGGGACAGGGGGCCGGAGACCCAGTACTTC. This translates into CASSLGDRGPETQYF. The complete variable domain, with remaining parts taken from reference TRBV5-1 and TRBJ2-5, reads KAGVTQTPRYLIKTRGQQVTLSCSPISGHRSVSWYQQTPGQGLQFLFEYFSETQRNKGNFPGRFSGRQFSNSRSEMNVSTLELGDSALYLCASSLGDRGPETQYFGPGTRLLVL.

V is TRBV24-1 and J is TRBJ2-2, with a weak D call TRBD2 (7 bases). The V end was cut by 1 base, the J end by 0 bases, with 8 bases between. The CDR3 extends over 16 amino acids. Germline CDR1 is KGHDR and CDR2 is SFDVKD. CDR3 sequence reads: CATSDFGGPNTGELFF. Here the CDR3 DNA reads TGTGCCACCAGTGATTTCGGGGGGCCGAACACCGGGGAGCTGTTTTTT.

This clonotype was seen a handful of times. The chain joins TRBV4-1 to TRBJ2-6; maybe TRBD1 (5 bases). The V and J ends lost 4 bases and 1 base respectively, with 11 bases between them. Germline CDR1 is MGHRA and CDR2 is YSYEKL. There are 16 residues in the CDR3. CDR3 protein: CASSPERQSGANVLTF. For the CDR3, the DNA is TGCGCCAGCAGCCCTGAGAGACAGTCTGGGGCCAACGTCCTGACTTTC.

This clonotype appeared a few times. This chain uses TRBV4-1 with TRBJ2-7; 9 bases map to TRBD1. The CDR3 spans 12 residues. Looked up from germline, CDR1 is MGHRA and CDR2 is YSYEKL. V was pared by 8 bases and J by 3 bases, with 2 bases of the junction left unmatched. The CDR3 nucleotides read TGCGCCAGCCAGGACAGGGGCTACGAGCAGTACTTC. Protein sequence: CASQDRGYEQYF.

The rearrangement links TRBV28 to TRBJ2-7; tentative D call: TRBD1 (5 bases). Germline CDR1 is MDHEN and CDR2 is SYDVKM. There are 12 residues in the CDR3. V shed 1 base and J shed 9 bases, with 10 bases lying between them. Here the CDR3 reads CASSLLRQTQYF. In DNA form, the CDR3 reads TGTGCCAGCAGTTTATTGAGACAGACGCAGTACTTC. Variable domain in full (rest from reference TRBV28 and TRBJ2-7): DVKVTQSSRYLVKRTGEKVFLECVQDMDHENMFWYRQDPGLGLRLIYFSYDVKMKEKGDIPEGYSVSREKKERFSLILESASTNQTSMYLCASSLLRQTQYFGPGTRLTVT.

The table lists this clonotype with a few counts. The chain recombines TRBV20-1 with TRBJ2-3, with 8 bases fitting TRBD2. V lost 3 bases to trimming and J lost 3 bases; unmatched junction nucleotides: 8. Germline CDR1 reads DFQATT; CDR2 reads SNEGSKA (reference sequence). The CDR3 is made up of 15 amino acids. CDR3 protein: CSASVQRGRTDTQYF. Written as DNA, the CDR3 is TGCAGTGCTAGCGTCCAGCGGGGGAGAACAGATACGCAGTATTTT.

This clonotype was recorded a few times. The rearrangement links TRBV11-1 to TRBJ2-3, with 12 bases aligning to TRBD2. After removal of 5 bases from V and 0 bases from J, the junction contained 12 bases not matched to a gene. The CDR3 runs 19 residues. CDR1 is SGHAT and CDR2 is FQDESV in the germline V gene (reference sequence). CDR3: CASSGLRGLAGTSTDTQYF. In DNA, the CDR3 is TGTGCCAGCAGCGGTTTAAGGGGACTAGCGGGCACTAGCACAGATACGCAGTATTTT.

This clonotype was observed a handful of times. The CDR3 nucleotides are TGTGCCAGTAGGCGTCCGGGACTACAGGTAAATGAGCAGTTCTTC. Translation: CASRRPGLQVNEQFF. V is TRBV19 and J is TRBJ2-1; TRBD2 agrees at 7 bases. The CDR3 is 15 amino acids. Trimming removed 6 bases from V and 7 bases from J; junction bases left unmatched: 12. The germline gives CDR1 LNHDA, CDR2 SQIVND (reference sequence).

This clonotype was counted between two and nine times. The gene calls are TRBV12-3 or TRBV12-4 and TRBJ1-2; D gene ambiguous. The CDR3 is 11 residues long. V gave up 8 bases and J gave up 5 bases, with 9 bases separating them. In DNA form, the CDR3 reads TGTGCCAGCGGGAAGTATTATGGCTACACCTTC. Protein product: CASGKYYGYTF.